A selection of T cell receptor beta chains follows, all from one sample in a study of CD8+CD57+ T cells in acquired aplastic anemia. TCRdb fed the reads into MiXCR, producing one record per CDR3 protein. The repertoire has around 200,000 distinct CDR3 sequences, 50% to 65% of them found once; the top ten carry roughly 42%. The sequenced material came from sorted CD4+, CD8+, or CD8+CD57+ T cells (not recorded which) from PBMCs. Source of these receptors: a human donor with aplastic anemia. CDR3s include the opening cysteine and the closing phenylalanine or tryptophan. Fields, in order: V gene, J gene, clone size, D gene, CDR3 DNA, CDR3 protein. The D gene is left open where the match is weak. A clone size is listed for some rows: how often the clone was seen (once, few, many), or a class if it is expanded.

>TRBV12-3/TRBV12-4|TRBJ2-7|.|.
TGTGCCAGCAGTCCCGAGGGCCACGAGCAGTACTTC
CASSPEGHEQYF
>TRBV10-1|TRBJ1-2|.|.
TGCGCCAGCAGCTTGGTGGGCAGGGAATATGGCTACACCTTC
CASSLVGREYGYTF
>TRBV12-3/TRBV12-4|TRBJ1-2|few|TRBD1
TGTGCCAGCAGACCACAGGGGGTAGGGAGGGATTTCTATGGCTACACCTTC
CASRPQGVGRDFYGYTF
>TRBV6-4|TRBJ1-6|few|.
TGTGCCAGCAGTGTAAATGGCGGAAATAATTCACCCCTCCACTTT
CASSVNGGNNSPLHF
>TRBV29-1|TRBJ1-1|.|TRBD1
TGCAGCGGCTACAGGGGGCTGAACACTGAAGCTTTCTTT
CSGYRGLNTEAFF
>TRBV24-1|TRBJ2-7|.|TRBD2
TGTGCCACCAGTGACGGGACTAGCGGGATATACGAGCAGTACTTC
CATSDGTSGIYEQYF
>TRBV20-1|TRBJ1-1|once|.
TGCAGAGCAGTGGCCTCGAACACTGAAGCTTTCTTT
CRAVASNTEAFF
>TRBV29-1|TRBJ2-7|.|TRBD1
TGCAGCTTTGGGACAGGGGGCGGGGAGCAGTACTTC
CSFGTGGGEQYF
>TRBV20-1|TRBJ1-2|.|.
TGCAGTGCTACACAGGGTCTGCCGGACGGCTACACCTTC
CSATQGLPDGYTF
>TRBV10-3|TRBJ2-7|.|.
TGTGCCATCAGTGAGTCCGGCAGAGACTACGAGCAGTACTTC
CAISESGRDYEQYF
>TRBV2|TRBJ1-5|.|.
TGTGCCAGCAGTATCCCAGGGGCGCGTCAGCCCCAGCATTTT
CASSIPGARQPQHF
>TRBV20-1|TRBJ1-1|.|.
TGCAGTGCTAGGGACAGTGGGCGGTTAGCTTTCTTT
CSARDSGRLAFF
>TRBV20-1|TRBJ2-3|.|TRBD2
TGCAGTGCTAGGGACGCGGGACTAGCTAGCACAGATACGCAGTATTTT
CSARDAGLASTDTQYF
>TRBV24-1|TRBJ2-1|.|TRBD2
TGTGCCACCAGTGACCCAGGGACTAGCGGGTCCAATGAGCAGTTCTTC
CATSDPGTSGSNEQFF
>TRBV5-1|TRBJ2-3|once|.
TGCGCCAGCAGCTTGGCCGACAGCACAGATACGCAGTATTTT
CASSLADSTDTQYF
>TRBV19|TRBJ2-1|many|.
TGTGCCAGTAGTATAGCGGGGCGTAATGAGCAGTTCTTC
CASSIAGRNEQFF
>TRBV24-1|TRBJ2-1|once|TRBD2
TGTGCCACCAGCCCTACTAGGAGCGGGGGTTACAATGAGCAGTTCTTC
CATSPTRSGGYNEQFF
>TRBV5-1|TRBJ2-7|.|.
TGCGCCAGCATACGGTCCTACGAGCAGTACTTC
CASIRSYEQYF
>TRBV2|TRBJ2-3|.|.
TGTGCCAGCAGTGAATCTTGGGGACGAGATACGCAGTATTTT
CASSESWGRDTQYF
>TRBV2|TRBJ2-3|.|.
TGTGCCAGCAGCCCGGACAGTCCTAGCACAGATACGCAGTATTTT
CASSPDSPSTDTQYF
>TRBV5-1|TRBJ1-2|.|.
TGCGCCAGCAGCCTATTAGGGGACCGTAACTATGGCTACACCTTC
CASSLLGDRNYGYTF
>TRBV7-9|TRBJ2-3|.|.
TGTGCCAGCAGCTTAGGGGCGGGCTTCGACACAGATACGCAGTATTTT
CASSLGAGFDTDTQYF
>TRBV24-1|TRBJ1-2|.|TRBD1
TGTGCCACCAGTGATAGGGACAGGGGGCAGGATGGCTACACCTTC
CATSDRDRGQDGYTF
>TRBV6-1|TRBJ2-1|.|TRBD2
TGTGCCAGCAGTGTGCTAGCGGGAGACTACAATGAGCAGTTCTTC
CASSVLAGDYNEQFF
>TRBV25-1|TRBJ2-1|.|.
TGTGCCAGCAGTGAGGGCGGGACACCCTACAATGAGCAGTTCTTC
CASSEGGTPYNEQFF
>TRBV15|TRBJ2-3|.|.
TGTGCCACCAGCAGGACTATCCACATAGGGGGGGGAACAGGTACGCAGTATTTT
CATSRTIHIGGGTGTQYF
>TRBV20-1|TRBJ2-7|.|.
TGCAGTGCTGGGAAGGGGACACCGCTCTACGAGCAGTACTTC
CSAGKGTPLYEQYF
>TRBV19|TRBJ1-4|.|TRBD1
TGTGCCAGTATTTCTCCGGGACAGAGTGAAAAGCTGTTTTTT
CASISPGQSEKLFF
>TRBV15|TRBJ2-7|.|TRBD2
TGTGCCACCAGCAGGACGGGGGGTTCTTCCTACGAGCAGTACTTC
CATSRTGGSSYEQYF
>TRBV10-3|TRBJ2-3|.|.
TGTGCCATCAGTGAAAGGACATCTTCCACAGATACGCAGTATTTT
CAISERTSSTDTQYF
>TRBV4-1|TRBJ2-7|many|TRBD1
TGCGCCAGCAGCCCACTGGGACAGACAAGCTCCTACGAGCAGTACTTC
CASSPLGQTSSYEQYF
>TRBV7-2|TRBJ2-5|.|.
TGTGCCAGCAGCTCCCCAGGGTCCCGGAGGGAGACCCAGTACTTC
CASSSPGSRRETQYF
>TRBV29-1|TRBJ2-5|.|.
TGCAGCACCCGAATCCCGGGGATCCAAGAGACCCAGTACTTC
CSTRIPGIQETQYF
>TRBV7-8|TRBJ2-7|once|.
TGTGCCAGCAGCCGGGGGACAGCTAGTTCCTACGAGCAGTACTTC
CASSRGTASSYEQYF
>TRBV19|TRBJ1-4|.|TRBD1
TGTGCCAGTAGTCTCAACAGGGGGGCCAGGACTAATGAAAAACTGTTTTTT
CASSLNRGARTNEKLFF
>TRBV24-1|TRBJ2-1|.|TRBD2
TGTGCCACATCTAGCGGGAGGAATGAGCAGTTCTTC
CATSSGRNEQFF
>TRBV7-3|TRBJ1-6|.|.
TGTGCCAGCAGCTTCGCCAGGGTCAATTCACCCCTCCACTTT
CASSFARVNSPLHF
>TRBV12-3/TRBV12-4|TRBJ1-1|.|.
TGTGCCAGCAGTTTAGAGTGGGGGAGGGCTTTCTTT
CASSLEWGRAFF
>TRBV20-1|TRBJ1-1|.|.
TGCAGTGCTCTTAGTTTCACTGAAGCTCTCTTT
CSALSFTEALF